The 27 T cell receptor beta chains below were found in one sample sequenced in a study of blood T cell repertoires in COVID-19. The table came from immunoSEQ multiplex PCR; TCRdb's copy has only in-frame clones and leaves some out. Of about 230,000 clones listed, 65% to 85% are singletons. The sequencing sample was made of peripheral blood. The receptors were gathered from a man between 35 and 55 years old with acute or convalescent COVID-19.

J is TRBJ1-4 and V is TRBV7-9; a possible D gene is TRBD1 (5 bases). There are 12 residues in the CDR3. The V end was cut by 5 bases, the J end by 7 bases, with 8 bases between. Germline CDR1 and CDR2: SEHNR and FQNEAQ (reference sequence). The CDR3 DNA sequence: TGTGCCAGCAGCCTCGGGGGTGAAAAACTGTTTTTT. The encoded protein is CASSLGGEKLFF.

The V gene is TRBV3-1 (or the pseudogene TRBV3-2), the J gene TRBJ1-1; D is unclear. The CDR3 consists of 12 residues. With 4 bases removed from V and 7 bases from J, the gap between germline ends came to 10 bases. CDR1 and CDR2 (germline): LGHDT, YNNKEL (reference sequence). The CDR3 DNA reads TGTGCCAGCAGCCGCGGAGAAGGTGAAGCTTTCTTT. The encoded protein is CASSRGEGEAFF.

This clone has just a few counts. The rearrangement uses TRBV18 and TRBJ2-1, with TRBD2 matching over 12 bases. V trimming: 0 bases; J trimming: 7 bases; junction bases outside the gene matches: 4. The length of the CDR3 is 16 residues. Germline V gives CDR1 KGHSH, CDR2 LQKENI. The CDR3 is CASSPPSLAGGNEQFF. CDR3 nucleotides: TGTGCCAGCTCACCACCGTCCCTAGCGGGAGGGAATGAGCAGTTCTTC. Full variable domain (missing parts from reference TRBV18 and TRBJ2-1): NAGVMQNPRHLVRRRGQEARLRCSPMKGHSHVYWYRQLPEEGLKFMVYLQKENIIDESGMPKERFSAEFPKEGPSILRIQQVVRGDSAAYFCASSPPSLAGGNEQFFGPGTRLTVL.

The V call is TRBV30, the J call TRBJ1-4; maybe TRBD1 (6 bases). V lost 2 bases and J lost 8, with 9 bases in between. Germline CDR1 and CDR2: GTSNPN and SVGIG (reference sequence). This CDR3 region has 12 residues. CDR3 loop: CAWSRQGEKLFF. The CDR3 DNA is TGTGCCTGGAGTCGGCAGGGGGAAAAACTGTTTTTT.

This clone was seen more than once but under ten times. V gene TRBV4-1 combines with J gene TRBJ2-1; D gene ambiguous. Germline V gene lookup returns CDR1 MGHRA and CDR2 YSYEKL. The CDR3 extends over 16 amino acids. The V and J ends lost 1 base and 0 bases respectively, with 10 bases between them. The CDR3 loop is CASSQVRLDSYNEQFF. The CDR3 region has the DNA TGCGCCAGCAGCCAAGTAAGACTTGACTCCTACAATGAGCAGTTCTTC.

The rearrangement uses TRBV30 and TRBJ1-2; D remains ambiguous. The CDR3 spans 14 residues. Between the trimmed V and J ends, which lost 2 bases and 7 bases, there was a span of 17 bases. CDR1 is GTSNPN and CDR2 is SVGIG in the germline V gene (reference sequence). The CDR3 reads CAWSPNPLQFGYTF. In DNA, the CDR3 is TGTGCCTGGAGTCCTAATCCCCTACAGTTTGGCTACACCTTC.

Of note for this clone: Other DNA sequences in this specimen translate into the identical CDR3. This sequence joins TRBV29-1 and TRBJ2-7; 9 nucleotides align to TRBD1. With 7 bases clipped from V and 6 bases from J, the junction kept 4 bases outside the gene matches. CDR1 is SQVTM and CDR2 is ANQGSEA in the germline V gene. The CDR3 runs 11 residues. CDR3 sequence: CSGNRGREQYF. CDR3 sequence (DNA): TGCAGCGGGAACAGGGGGCGCGAGCAGTACTTC.

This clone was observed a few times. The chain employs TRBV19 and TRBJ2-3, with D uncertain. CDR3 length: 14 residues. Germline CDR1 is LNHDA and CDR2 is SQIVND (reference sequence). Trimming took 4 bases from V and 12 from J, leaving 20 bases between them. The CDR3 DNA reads TGTGCCAGTAGTACCAACATCGGCGGATACCAACAGTATTTT. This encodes CASSTNIGGYQQYF. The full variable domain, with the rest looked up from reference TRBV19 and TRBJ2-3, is DGGITQSPKYLFRKEGQNVTLSCEQNLNHDAMYWYRQDPGQGLRLIYYSQIVNDFQKGDIAEGYSVSREKKESFPLTVTSAQKNPTAFYLCASSTNIGGYQQYFGPGTRLTVL.

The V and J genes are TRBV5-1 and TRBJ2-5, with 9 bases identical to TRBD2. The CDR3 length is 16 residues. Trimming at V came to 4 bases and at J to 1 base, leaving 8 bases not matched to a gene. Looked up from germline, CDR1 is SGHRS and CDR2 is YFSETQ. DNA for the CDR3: TGCGCCAGCAGCCCAGGGGCTAGCGGGGCCCAAGAGACCCAGTACTTC. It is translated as CASSPGASGAQETQYF. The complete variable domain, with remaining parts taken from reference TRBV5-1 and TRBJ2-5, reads KAGVTQTPRYLIKTRGQQVTLSCSPISGHRSVSWYQQTPGQGLQFLFEYFSETQRNKGNFPGRFSGRQFSNSRSEMNVSTLELGDSALYLCASSPGASGAQETQYFGPGTRLLVL.

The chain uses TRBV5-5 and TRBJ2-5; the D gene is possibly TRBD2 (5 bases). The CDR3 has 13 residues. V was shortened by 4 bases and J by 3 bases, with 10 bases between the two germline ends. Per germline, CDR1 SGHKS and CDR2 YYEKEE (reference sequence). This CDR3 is CASSRGDKETQYF. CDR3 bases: TGTGCCAGCAGCCGGGGTGATAAAGAGACCCAGTACTTC.

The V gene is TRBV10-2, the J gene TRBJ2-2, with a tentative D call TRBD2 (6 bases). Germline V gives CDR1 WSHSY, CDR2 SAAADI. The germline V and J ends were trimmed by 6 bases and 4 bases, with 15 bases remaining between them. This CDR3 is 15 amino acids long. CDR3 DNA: TGCGCCAGCAGCTTGGCGGGAACGGTCACCGGGGAGCTGTTTTTT. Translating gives CASSLAGTVTGELFF.

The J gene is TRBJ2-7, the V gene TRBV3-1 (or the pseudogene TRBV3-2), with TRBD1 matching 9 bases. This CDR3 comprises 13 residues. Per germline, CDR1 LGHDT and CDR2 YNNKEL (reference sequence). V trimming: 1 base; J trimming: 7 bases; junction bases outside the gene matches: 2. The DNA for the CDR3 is TGTGCCAGCAGCCAAGGGACAGGGGAAGAGCAGTACTTC. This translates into CASSQGTGEEQYF.

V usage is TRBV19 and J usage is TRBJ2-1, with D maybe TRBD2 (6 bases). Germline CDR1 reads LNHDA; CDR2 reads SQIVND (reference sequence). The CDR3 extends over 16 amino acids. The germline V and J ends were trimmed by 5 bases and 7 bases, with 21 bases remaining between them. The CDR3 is CASSPTGLPGWNEQFF. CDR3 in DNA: TGTGCCAGTAGTCCAACAGGACTACCGGGATGGAATGAGCAGTTCTTC.

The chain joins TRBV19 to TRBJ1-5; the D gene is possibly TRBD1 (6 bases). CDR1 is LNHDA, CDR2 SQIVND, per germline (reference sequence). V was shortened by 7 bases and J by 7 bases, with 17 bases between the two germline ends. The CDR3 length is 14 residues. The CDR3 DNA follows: TGTGCCAGTAATAACCTTCAGGGGAAACAGCCCCAGCATTTT. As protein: CASNNLQGKQPQHF.

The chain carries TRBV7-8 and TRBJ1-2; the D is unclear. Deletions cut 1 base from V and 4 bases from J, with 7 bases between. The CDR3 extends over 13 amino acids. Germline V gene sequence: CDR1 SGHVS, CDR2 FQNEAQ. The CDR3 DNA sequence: TGTGCCAGCAGCTTAGGTAGTGCCTATGGCTACACCTTC. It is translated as CASSLGSAYGYTF.

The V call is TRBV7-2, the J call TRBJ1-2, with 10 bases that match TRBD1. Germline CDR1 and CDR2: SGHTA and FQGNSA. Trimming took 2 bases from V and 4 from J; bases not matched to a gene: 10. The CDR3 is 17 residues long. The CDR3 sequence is CASSLLVSWDRGYGYTF. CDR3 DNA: TGTGCCAGCAGCTTACTGGTGAGCTGGGACAGGGGCTATGGCTACACCTTC.

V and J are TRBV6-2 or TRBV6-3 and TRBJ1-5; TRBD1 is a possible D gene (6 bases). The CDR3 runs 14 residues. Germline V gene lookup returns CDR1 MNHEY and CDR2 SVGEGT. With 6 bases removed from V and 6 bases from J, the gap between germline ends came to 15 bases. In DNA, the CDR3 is TGTGCCAGCAGCCTCCCGGGGGGGCCTCAGCCCCAGCATTTT. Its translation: CASSLPGGPQPQHF.

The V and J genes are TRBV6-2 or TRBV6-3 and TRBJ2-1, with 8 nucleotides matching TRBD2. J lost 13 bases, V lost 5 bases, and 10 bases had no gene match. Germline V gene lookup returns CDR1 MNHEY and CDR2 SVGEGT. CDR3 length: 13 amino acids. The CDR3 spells CASSPIAGSVQFF. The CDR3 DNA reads TGTGCCAGCAGTCCAATAGCGGGATCGGTCCAGTTCTTC.

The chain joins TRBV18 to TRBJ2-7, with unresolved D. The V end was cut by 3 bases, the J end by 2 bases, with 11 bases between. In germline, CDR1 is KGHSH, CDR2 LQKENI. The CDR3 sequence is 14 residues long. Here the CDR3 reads CASSPPSYTYEQYF. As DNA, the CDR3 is TGTGCCAGCTCACCCCCGTCCTATACCTACGAGCAGTACTTC.

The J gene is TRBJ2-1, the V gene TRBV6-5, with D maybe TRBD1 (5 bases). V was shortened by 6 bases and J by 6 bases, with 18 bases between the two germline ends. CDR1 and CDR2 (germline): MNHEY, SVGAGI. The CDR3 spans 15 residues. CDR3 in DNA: TGTGCCAGCAGCCTGACTCAGGGCTGGGTCAATGAGCAGTTCTTC. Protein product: CASSLTQGWVNEQFF.

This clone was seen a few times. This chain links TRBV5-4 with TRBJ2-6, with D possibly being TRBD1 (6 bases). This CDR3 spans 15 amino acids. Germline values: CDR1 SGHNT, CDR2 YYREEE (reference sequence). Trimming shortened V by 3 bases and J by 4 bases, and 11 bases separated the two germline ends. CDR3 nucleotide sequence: TGTGCCAGCAGCTCGGGACAACCAGGGGCCAACGTCCTGACTTTC. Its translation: CASSSGQPGANVLTF.

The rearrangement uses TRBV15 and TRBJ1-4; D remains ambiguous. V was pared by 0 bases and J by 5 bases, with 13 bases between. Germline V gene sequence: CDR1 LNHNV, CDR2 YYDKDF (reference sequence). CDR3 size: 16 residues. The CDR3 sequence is CATSRDTGRGNEKLFF. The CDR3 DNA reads TGTGCCACCAGCAGAGATACGGGGAGAGGGAATGAAAAACTGTTTTTT.

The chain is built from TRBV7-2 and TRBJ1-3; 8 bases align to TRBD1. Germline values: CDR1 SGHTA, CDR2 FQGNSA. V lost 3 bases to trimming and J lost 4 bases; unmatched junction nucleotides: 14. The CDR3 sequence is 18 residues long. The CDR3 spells CASSFPAGQGSSGNTIYF. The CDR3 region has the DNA TGTGCCAGCAGCTTCCCCGCTGGACAGGGAAGCAGCGGAAACACCATATATTTT. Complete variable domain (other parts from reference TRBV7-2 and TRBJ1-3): GAGVSQSPSNKVTEKGKDVELRCDPISGHTALYWYRQSLGQGLEFLIYFQGNSAPDKSGLPSDRFSAERTGGSVSTLTIQRTQQEDSAVYLCASSFPAGQGSSGNTIYFGEGSWLTVV.

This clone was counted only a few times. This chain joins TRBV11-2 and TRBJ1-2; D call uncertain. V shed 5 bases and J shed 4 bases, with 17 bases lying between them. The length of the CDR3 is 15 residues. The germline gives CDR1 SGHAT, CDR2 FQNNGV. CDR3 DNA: TGTGCCAGCAGCCCCCGACAAGATCACGCCTATGGCTACACCTTC. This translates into CASSPRQDHAYGYTF.

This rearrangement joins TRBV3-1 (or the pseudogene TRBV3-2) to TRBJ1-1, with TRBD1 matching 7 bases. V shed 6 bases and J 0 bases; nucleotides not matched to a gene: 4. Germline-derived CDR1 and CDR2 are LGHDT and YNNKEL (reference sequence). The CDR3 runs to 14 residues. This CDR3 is CASRRQGLNTEAFF. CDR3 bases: TGTGCCAGCAGGCGACAGGGCTTGAACACTGAAGCTTTCTTT.

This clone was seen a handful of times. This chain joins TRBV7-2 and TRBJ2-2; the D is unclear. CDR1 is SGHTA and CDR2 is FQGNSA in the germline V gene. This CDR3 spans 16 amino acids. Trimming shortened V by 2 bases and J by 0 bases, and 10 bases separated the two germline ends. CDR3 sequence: CASSLQMGANTGELFF. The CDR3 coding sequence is TGTGCCAGCAGCTTACAAATGGGCGCGAACACCGGGGAGCTGTTTTTT. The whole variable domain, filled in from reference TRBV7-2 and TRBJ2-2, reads GAGVSQSPSNKVTEKGKDVELRCDPISGHTALYWYRQSLGQGLEFLIYFQGNSAPDKSGLPSDRFSAERTGGSVSTLTIQRTQQEDSAVYLCASSLQMGANTGELFFGEGSRLTVL.

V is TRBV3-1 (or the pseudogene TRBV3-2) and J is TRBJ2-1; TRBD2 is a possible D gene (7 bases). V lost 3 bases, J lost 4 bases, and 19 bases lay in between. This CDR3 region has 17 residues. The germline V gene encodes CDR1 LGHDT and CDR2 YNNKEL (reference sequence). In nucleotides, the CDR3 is TGTGCCAGCAGCCAGGAAAGAAGGGGGGAGGGTTACAATGAGCAGTTCTTC. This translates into CASSQERRGEGYNEQFF.